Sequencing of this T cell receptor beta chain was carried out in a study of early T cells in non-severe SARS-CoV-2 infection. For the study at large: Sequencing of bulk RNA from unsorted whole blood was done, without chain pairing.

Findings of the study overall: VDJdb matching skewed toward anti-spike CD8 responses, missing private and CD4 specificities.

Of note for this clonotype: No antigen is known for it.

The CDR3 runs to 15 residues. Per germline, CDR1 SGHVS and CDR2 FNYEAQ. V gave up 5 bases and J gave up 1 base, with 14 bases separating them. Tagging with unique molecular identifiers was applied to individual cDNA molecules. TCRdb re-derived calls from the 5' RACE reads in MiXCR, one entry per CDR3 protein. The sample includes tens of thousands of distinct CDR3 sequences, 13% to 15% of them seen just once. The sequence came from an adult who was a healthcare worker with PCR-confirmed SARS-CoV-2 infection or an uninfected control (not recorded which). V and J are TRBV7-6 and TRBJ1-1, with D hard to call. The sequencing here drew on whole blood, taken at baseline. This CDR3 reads CASSPKVGENTEAFF. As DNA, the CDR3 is TGTGCCAGCAGCCCCAAAGTCGGGGAGAACACTGAAGCTTTCTTT.